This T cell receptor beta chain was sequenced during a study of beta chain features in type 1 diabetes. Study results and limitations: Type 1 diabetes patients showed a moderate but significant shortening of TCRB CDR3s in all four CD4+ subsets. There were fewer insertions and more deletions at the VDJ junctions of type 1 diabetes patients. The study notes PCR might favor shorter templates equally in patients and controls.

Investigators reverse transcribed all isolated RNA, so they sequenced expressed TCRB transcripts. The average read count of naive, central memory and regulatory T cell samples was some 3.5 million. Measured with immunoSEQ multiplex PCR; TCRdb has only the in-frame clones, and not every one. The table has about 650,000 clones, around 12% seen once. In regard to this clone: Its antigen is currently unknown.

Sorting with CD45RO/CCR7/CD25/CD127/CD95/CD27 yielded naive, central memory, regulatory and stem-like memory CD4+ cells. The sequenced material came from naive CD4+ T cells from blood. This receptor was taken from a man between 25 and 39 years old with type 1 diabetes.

Written as DNA, the CDR3 is TGTGCCAGCAGTGAGGGGGACTCAAGCTACAATGAGCAGTTCTTC. Translating gives CASSEGDSSYNEQFF. The chain recombines TRBV6-1 with TRBJ2-1, with D perhaps matching TRBD2 (6 bases). This CDR3 has 15 residues. The germline V and J ends were trimmed by 3 bases and 3 bases, with 12 bases remaining between them. Germline assignment: CDR1 MNHNS and CDR2 SASEGT.